Below are 24 T cell receptor beta chains sequenced from a single sample in a study of cytomegalovirus exposure and HLA in healthy donors. TCRdb keeps only in-frame clones here, not all; method: immunoSEQ multiplex PCR. Among about 130,000 clones listed, roughly nine tenths were seen once. The sequencing sample was made of PBMCs. The receptors were sampled from a man between 25 and 39 years old in good health and CMV-seronegative.

The DNA of the CDR3 is TGTGCCAGCAGCGCACCGGGACAGAACACCGGGGAGCTGTTTTTT. Translating it yields CASSAPGQNTGELFF. This sequence joins TRBV7-8 and TRBJ2-2; D may be TRBD1 (6 bases). The V end lost 5 bases, the J end lost 1 base, and 11 bases lay between the germline ends. The CDR3 is made up of 15 amino acids. Germline assignment: CDR1 SGHVS and CDR2 FQNEAQ.

The CDR3 loop is CASSFLQEEKEKLFF. CDR3 sequence (DNA): TGTGCCAGCAGTTTCCTTCAGGAGGAAAAGGAAAAACTGTTTTTT. V gene TRBV27 combines with J gene TRBJ1-4; D gene unclear. This CDR3 has 15 amino acids. V was trimmed by 3 bases and J by 8 bases, leaving 16 bases between them. The germline gives CDR1 MNHEY, CDR2 SMNVEV (reference sequence).

The rearrangement links TRBV5-6 to TRBJ1-1; TRBD1 agrees at 9 bases. Germline assignment: CDR1 SGHDT and CDR2 YYEEEE. The CDR3 contains 15 residues. V was pared by 0 bases and J by 6 bases, with 6 bases of the junction left unmatched. The CDR3: CASSLVDRGSAEAFF. The DNA of the CDR3 is TGTGCCAGCAGCTTGGTGGACAGGGGAAGCGCTGAAGCTTTCTTT.

The chain has TRBV15 and TRBJ2-5, with 7 bases aligning to TRBD1. CDR1 is LNHNV, CDR2 YYDKDF, per germline (reference sequence). J gave up 2 bases and V 1 base, and 7 bases lay outside the gene matches. The CDR3 spans 16 residues. Here the CDR3 reads CATSRVRTGRQETQYF. The CDR3 region has the DNA TGTGCCACCAGCAGAGTGAGGACAGGCCGACAAGAGACCCAGTACTTC.

This chain uses TRBV14 with TRBJ1-1, with 8 positions matching TRBD1. CDR1 and CDR2 from the germline V gene are SGHDN and FVKESK. V shed 7 bases, J shed 1 base, and the junction held 8 bases outside the gene matches. There are 15 residues in the CDR3. CDR3 sequence (DNA): TGTGCCAGCAACCCCCCGACAGGGGCGAACACTGAAGCTTTCTTT. Amino acids: CASNPPTGANTEAFF. The whole variable domain, filled in from reference TRBV14 and TRBJ1-1, reads EAGVTQFPSHSVIEKGQTVTLRCDPISGHDNLYWYRRVMGKEIKFLLHFVKESKQDESGMPNNRFLAERTGGTYSTLKVQPAELEDSGVYFCASNPPTGANTEAFFGQGTRLTVV.

J is TRBJ2-5 and V is TRBV28, with 7 bases aligning to TRBD2. The trim removed 9 bases at V and 0 bases at J, leaving 4 bases unmatched. Germline-derived CDR1 and CDR2 are MDHEN and SYDVKM. The length of the CDR3 is 13 residues. In DNA form, the CDR3 reads TGTGCCAGTACCGGGACTAACCAAGAGACCCAGTACTTC. Encoded protein: CASTGTNQETQYF. Supplemented by reference TRBV28 and TRBJ2-5, the full variable domain reads DVKVTQSSRYLVKRTGEKVFLECVQDMDHENMFWYRQDPGLGLRLIYFSYDVKMKEKGDIPEGYSVSREKKERFSLILESASTNQTSMYLCASTGTNQETQYFGPGTRLLVL.

A remark on this clone: The same CDR3 is also encoded by other DNA sequences in this sample. This rearrangement joins TRBV7-9 to TRBJ1-6; weak D call: TRBD1 (5 bases). Deletions cut 1 base from V and 7 bases from J, with 8 bases between. The CDR3 runs to 14 residues. Germline CDR1 is SEHNR and CDR2 is FQNEAQ (reference sequence). The CDR3 bases are TGTGCCAGCAGCTTAGGGAGGGGCAATTCACCCCTCCACTTT. This sequence encodes CASSLGRGNSPLHF.

The V and J genes are TRBV2 and TRBJ2-7; 12 positions agree with TRBD1. This CDR3 spans 13 amino acids. V was clipped by 6 bases and J by 9 bases; unmatched bases: 6. Germline loops: CDR1 SNHLY, CDR2 FYNNEI. Here the CDR3 DNA reads TGTGCCAGCAGCATCGGGACAGGGGGCTGGCAGTACTTC. It translates to CASSIGTGGWQYF. The full variable domain, with the rest looked up from reference TRBV2 and TRBJ2-7, is EPEVTQTPSHQVTQMGQEVILRCVPISNHLYFYWYRQILGQKVEFLVSFYNNEISEKSEIFDDQFSVERPDGSNFTLKIRSTKLEDSAMYFCASSIGTGGWQYFGPGTRLTVT.

The V call is TRBV29-1, the J call TRBJ1-1; TRBD1 agrees at 8 bases. The germline gives CDR1 SQVTM, CDR2 ANQGSEA. The CDR3 has 15 residues. The junction had 10 bases not matched to a gene; V was cut back by 7 bases and J by 0 bases. CDR3 residues: CSAVLWTGMNTEAFF. The CDR3 nucleotides read TGCAGCGCAGTCTTATGGACAGGGATGAACACTGAAGCTTTCTTT. The complete variable domain, with remaining parts taken from reference TRBV29-1 and TRBJ1-1, reads SAVISQKPSRDICQRGTSLTIQCQVDSQVTMMFWYRQQPGQSLTLIATANQGSEATYESGFVIDKFPISRPNLTFSTLTVSNMSPEDSSIYLCSAVLWTGMNTEAFFGQGTRLTVV.

The chain carries TRBV6-5 and TRBJ2-7, with TRBD1 matching 7 bases. V was pared by 8 bases and J by 2 bases, with 12 bases of the junction left unmatched. The CDR3 runs to 15 residues. The V gene's germline CDR1 is MNHEY and CDR2 SVGAGI. CDR3 in amino acids: CASRVDQGDTYEQYF. CDR3 nucleotide sequence: TGTGCCAGCCGGGTCGATCAGGGGGACACCTACGAGCAGTACTTC.

The chain has TRBV6-4 and TRBJ2-1, with 8 bases identical to TRBD2. Losses at the gene ends were 5 bases for V and 2 bases for J; bases not matched to a gene: 8. CDR1 and CDR2 from the germline V gene are MRHNA and SNTAGT. The CDR3 is 16 amino acids. The CDR3 reads CASSRGAGAPYNEQFF. The CDR3 nucleotides are TGTGCCAGCAGTCGAGGAGCGGGGGCCCCCTACAATGAGCAGTTCTTC.

The chain carries TRBV19 and TRBJ1-2, with unresolved D. V shed 1 base and J shed 4 bases, with 7 bases lying between them. CDR1 and CDR2 from the germline V gene are LNHDA and SQIVND (reference sequence). CDR3 size: 13 residues. This CDR3 is CASSIVGIYGYTF. CDR3 nucleotide sequence: TGTGCCAGTAGTATAGTCGGGATCTATGGCTACACCTTC.

Details on this clone: Compared with germline, one end of the junction differs, possibly owing to a read error. The genes are TRBV6-6 and TRBJ2-7, with 7 bases matching TRBD1. Germline V gene data show CDR1 as MNHNY and CDR2 as SVGAGI (reference sequence). The CDR3 covers 15 residues. CDR3 DNA: TGTGCCAGCAGTTACACCGGGACAGAAACCTACAAGCAGTACTTC. This gives the protein CASSYTGTETYKQYF.

The V gene is TRBV18, the J gene TRBJ2-5; 10 bases agree with TRBD1. Trimming removed 2 bases from V and 4 bases from J; junction bases left unmatched: 4. The length of the CDR3 is 15 residues. The germline gives CDR1 KGHSH, CDR2 LQKENI. The DNA for the CDR3 is TGTGCCAGCTCACCAGCCGGGACAGGGGTAGAGACCCAGTACTTC. It translates to CASSPAGTGVETQYF.

The chain has TRBV18 and TRBJ2-7, with D possibly being TRBD1 (5 bases). Germline CDR1 and CDR2: KGHSH and LQKENI. The CDR3 loop spans 14 amino acids. Trimming cost V 0 bases and J 2 bases, with 8 bases left between them. CDR3 nucleotides: TGTGCCAGCTCACCACCGACAGTCCCCTACGAGCAGTACTTC. Translated, it gives CASSPPTVPYEQYF.

This chain connects TRBV11-2 to TRBJ2-3, with TRBD2 matching 10 bases. The germline CDR1 and CDR2 sequences are SGHAT and FQNNGV. The V and J ends lost 4 bases and 0 bases, in that order; junction bases with no gene match: 7. This CDR3 has 17 residues. The CDR3 DNA is TGTGCCAGCAGCTCAAGGCCGGGACTAGCGAGCACAGATACGCAGTATTTT. This codes for CASSSRPGLASTDTQYF.

This chain links TRBV4-2 with TRBJ2-3; 10 nucleotides line up with TRBD2. V lost 4 bases, J lost 6 bases, and 10 bases stayed unmatched. The CDR3 is 16 residues long. Germline loops: CDR1 LGHNA, CDR2 YNFKEQ. CDR3 loop: CASSPQLAGLQDTQYF. The CDR3 nucleotides are TGTGCCAGCAGCCCTCAACTAGCGGGGCTTCAGGATACGCAGTATTTT.

V and J are TRBV13 and TRBJ2-1, with 10 bases fitting TRBD1. Per the germline V gene, CDR1 is PRHDT and CDR2 is FYEKMQ (reference sequence). The CDR3 runs to 15 residues. The J segment lost 4 bases and the V segment lost 4 bases, leaving 4 bases of the junction unmatched. CDR3 in amino acids: CASSSRDRGYNEQFF. The CDR3 nucleotides are TGTGCCAGCAGCTCCCGGGACAGGGGTTACAATGAGCAGTTCTTC.

This chain uses TRBV6-1 with TRBJ2-7, with 9 positions matching TRBD1. The junction had 10 bases not matched to a gene; V was cut back by 7 bases and J by 3 bases. The CDR3 totals 15 residues. Germline loops: CDR1 MNHNS, CDR2 SASEGT. The CDR3 sequence: CASMAPTGGLYEQYF. The CDR3 DNA sequence: TGTGCCAGCATGGCCCCAACAGGGGGCCTCTACGAGCAGTACTTC.

The gene calls are TRBV27 and TRBJ2-4, with D maybe TRBD1 (5 bases). CDR3 length equals 16 residues. Trimming removed 2 bases from V and 0 bases from J, with 11 bases in between. Per the germline V gene, CDR1 is MNHEY and CDR2 is SMNVEV (reference sequence). CDR3 nucleotide sequence: TGTGCCAGCAGTTTAGGTACAGGAATAGCCAAAAACATTCAGTACTTC. This codes for CASSLGTGIAKNIQYF.

The genes are TRBV14 and TRBJ1-1; the match to TRBD1 covers 7 bases. V shed 2 bases and J 1 base; nucleotides not matched to a gene: 7. CDR3 length: 16 residues. Per germline, CDR1 SGHDN and CDR2 FVKESK. The CDR3 coding sequence is TGTGCCAGCAGCCAAACCCAGGGGGGATGGAACACTGAAGCTTTCTTT. It yields the protein CASSQTQGGWNTEAFF.

This chain joins TRBV6-6 and TRBJ2-4; 8 bases align to TRBD1. This CDR3 region has 16 residues. Germline CDR1 MNHNY, CDR2 SVGAGI (reference sequence). Trimming at V came to 5 bases and at J to 1 base, leaving 7 bases not matched to a gene. CDR3: CASSAQGAWAKNIQYF. CDR3 DNA: TGTGCCAGCAGTGCTCAGGGGGCTTGGGCCAAAAACATTCAGTACTTC.

The chain has TRBV27 and TRBJ1-6, with a tentative D call TRBD1 (6 bases). Trimming stripped 7 bases from V and 5 bases from J, with 18 bases between. The CDR3 runs 16 residues. Germline CDR1 and CDR2: MNHEY and SMNVEV (reference sequence). Here the CDR3 DNA reads TGTGCCAGCACCGATACCTCGGGGGGCAATAATTCACCCCTCCACTTT. This gives the protein CASTDTSGGNNSPLHF.

The chain carries TRBV14 and TRBJ2-3; weak D call: TRBD1 (6 bases). Trimming pared 4 bases from V and 4 bases from J, leaving 15 bases between. Germline V gene sequence: CDR1 SGHDN, CDR2 FVKESK. The CDR3 is 15 residues long. The CDR3 DNA reads TGTGCCAGCAGCCGTCCAGGGGCGGCCCCAGATACGCAGTATTTT. It encodes CASSRPGAAPDTQYF.